The 27 T cell receptor beta chains below were found in one sample sequenced in a study of T cell repertoires in cytomegalovirus infection. Via MiXCR, TCRdb re-called the reads, giving one row per CDR3 protein. The data show 450,000 to 650,000 distinct CDR3 sequences, 40% seen once. No antigen is known for these receptors. The specimen comprised cultured PBMCs, sampled from culture after CMV antigen stimulation. These receptors were taken from a human donor in good health (CMV status not recorded). Some clones in this sample may be carry-over from other donors' samples.

This clonotype was counted a few times. The chain couples TRBV7-2 to TRBJ2-5, with no clear D. The germline V gene has CDR1 SGHTA and CDR2 FQGNSA. This CDR3 spans 13 amino acids. Trimming cost V 2 bases and J 5 bases, with 9 bases left between them. The CDR3 is CASSLSLRETQYF. The CDR3 DNA reads as TGTGCCAGCAGCTTATCCCTTCGGGAGACCCAGTACTTC.

This chain uses TRBV24-1 with TRBJ2-3; unclear D gene. The CDR3 runs to 15 residues. In germline, CDR1 is KGHDR, CDR2 SFDVKD. V dropped 0 bases and J dropped 4 bases, with 10 bases sitting between them. CDR3 in DNA: TGTGCCACCAGTGATTTGTCGGTAAATCCAGATACGCAGTATTTT. Amino acids: CATSDLSVNPDTQYF.

This clonotype was seen only a few times. The J gene is TRBJ1-6, the V gene TRBV7-4; perhaps TRBD1 as D (5 bases). Trimming cost V 2 bases and J 7 bases, with 9 bases left between them. Germline V CDR1 and CDR2: SGHVT, SQSDAQ. The CDR3 extends over 14 amino acids. CDR3: CASSLSGRNSPLHF. The CDR3, as DNA: TGTGCCAGCAGCTTATCGGGACGGAATTCACCCCTCCACTTT.

This clonotype turned up a few times. The chain couples TRBV10-3 to TRBJ2-5; possibly TRBD1 for D (5 bases). The V gene lost 6 bases and the J gene lost 1 base, with 9 bases spanning the gap. The CDR3 totals 13 residues. Germline lookup yields CDR1 ENHRY and CDR2 SYGVKD. The CDR3 DNA sequence: TGTGCCATCAGGGAAGGGGCCCAAGAGACCCAGTACTTC. Protein: CAIREGAQETQYF.

The J gene is TRBJ1-2, the V gene TRBV6-1; D perhaps matches TRBD1 (6 bases). Germline values: CDR1 MNHNS, CDR2 SASEGT. This CDR3 comprises 17 residues. Trimming took 5 bases from V and 1 from J, leaving 20 bases between them. DNA for the CDR3: TGTGCCAGCAGTCAACGCGGGACACCTACTATTAACTATGGCTACACCTTC. This gives the protein CASSQRGTPTINYGYTF.

This clonotype was seen only a few times. This chain connects TRBV7-2 to TRBJ1-2; D is ambiguous. The V end was cut by 2 bases, the J end by 12 bases, with 13 bases between. The CDR3 covers 12 residues. From germline, CDR1 is SGHTA and CDR2 FQGNSA. The CDR3 coding sequence is TGTGCCAGCAGCTTACGGGCCGGTCCAAACACCTTC. Its translation is CASSLRAGPNTF.

The chain joins TRBV12-3 or TRBV12-4 to TRBJ1-6; D is ambiguous. There are 12 residues in the CDR3. Between the trimmed V and J ends, which lost 6 bases and 10 bases, there was a span of 10 bases. CDR3 sequence (DNA): TGTGCCAGCAGCTTACTGGGATCACCCCTCCACTTT. It is translated as CASSLLGSPLHF.

This clonotype was detected ten times or more. The chain links TRBV12-3 or TRBV12-4 to TRBJ2-7; D is possibly TRBD2 (5 bases). The CDR3 is 12 amino acids. Trimming removed 7 bases at V and 5 bases at J, with 12 bases between. The CDR3 region has the DNA TGTGCCAGCACTGGGAGTATGCACGAGCAGTACTTC. Protein: CASTGSMHEQYF.

The V and J genes are TRBV10-3 and TRBJ2-3; TRBD2 matches at 9 bases. The CDR3 loop spans 16 amino acids. J was trimmed by 5 bases and V by 4 bases; bases with no gene match: 10. Germline CDR1 ENHRY, CDR2 SYGVKD. In DNA form, the CDR3 reads TGTGCCATCAGTGGGGTCTCGGCGGGAGGGGGAGATACGCAGTATTTT. Residues: CAISGVSAGGGDTQYF.

DNA of the CDR3: TGTGCCAGCAGTGCCGGGACGGCGCATTTGGAGCAGTACTTC. This gives the protein CASSAGTAHLEQYF. The V call is TRBV2, the J call TRBJ2-7, with D perhaps TRBD1 or TRBD2 (5 bases each). The germline CDR1 and CDR2 sequences are SNHLY and FYNNEI. The CDR3 loop spans 14 amino acids. Between the trimmed V and J ends, which lost 4 bases and 7 bases, there was a span of 17 bases.

This sequence joins TRBV19 and TRBJ1-1; a weak D match, TRBD1 (6 bases). The CDR3 sequence is 14 residues long. The V and J ends lost 0 bases and 5 bases respectively, with 10 bases between them. In germline, CDR1 is LNHDA, CDR2 SQIVND (reference sequence). In DNA, the CDR3 is TGTGCCAGTAGTATAGAGGGGGCAGAGACTGAAGCTTTCTTT. Protein sequence: CASSIEGAETEAFF.

This sequence joins TRBV29-1 and TRBJ2-3, with 13 positions matching TRBD2. The CDR3 extends over 16 amino acids. The trim removed 6 bases at V and 4 bases at J, leaving 10 bases unmatched. Germline lookup yields CDR1 SQVTM and CDR2 ANQGSEA. CDR3 loop: CSVTSGGPLWSDTQYF. For the CDR3, the DNA is TGCAGCGTGACTAGCGGGGGGCCCCTGTGGTCAGATACGCAGTATTTT.

The chain carries TRBV20-1 and TRBJ1-2; the match to TRBD1 covers 7 bases. Germline assignment: CDR1 DFQATT and CDR2 SNEGSKA (reference sequence). CDR3 length: 10 residues. Unmatched junction bases numbered 3, after V lost 3 bases and J lost 11 bases. CDR3 sequence reads: CSARGQLYTF. The CDR3 DNA sequence: TGCAGTGCTAGGGGACAGTTATACACCTTC.

This clonotype has a handful of counts. As DNA, the CDR3 is TGCAGTGCTGCTACTAGCGGGATACTCTACGAGCAGTACTTC. Its translation: CSAATSGILYEQYF. The chain recombines TRBV20-1 with TRBJ2-7; 10 bases map to TRBD2. CDR1 and CDR2 from the germline V gene are DFQATT and SNEGSKA (reference sequence). The CDR3 runs to 14 residues. Trimming cost V 5 bases and J 3 bases; bases outside gene matches: 7.

The J gene is TRBJ2-7, the V gene TRBV5-4; TRBD1 matches at 7 bases. CDR1 SGHNT and CDR2 YYREEE come from the germline V gene (reference sequence). CDR3 length: 14 residues. Trimming at V came to 3 bases and at J to 6 bases, leaving 9 bases not matched to a gene. In DNA, the CDR3 is TGTGCCAGCAGCTCGCAGGGGGTCCCACCCGAGCAGTACTTC. Its translation: CASSSQGVPPEQYF.

V and J are TRBV7-6 and TRBJ2-7; 12 nucleotides line up with TRBD2. V gave up 2 bases and J gave up 3 bases; unmatched junction bases: 5. Per the germline V gene, CDR1 is SGHVS and CDR2 is FNYEAQ. This CDR3 contains 16 residues. The DNA for the CDR3 is TGTGCCAGCAGCTTAAAAACGGGACTAGCGGGCTACGAGCAGTACTTC. This codes for CASSLKTGLAGYEQYF.

The chain has TRBV6-2 or TRBV6-3 and TRBJ1-1, with a possible D match to TRBD1 (6 bases). The ends were cut back, 6 bases at V and 7 bases at J, with 18 bases in the middle. The length of the CDR3 is 14 residues. The germline gives CDR1 MNHEY, CDR2 SVGEGT. Here the CDR3 DNA reads TGTGCCAGCAGGCGGGACACGGCTTGGGTTGAAGCTTTCTTT. Its translation: CASRRDTAWVEAFF.

There are a few counts of this clonotype. The chain has TRBV7-8 and TRBJ2-3; D may correspond to TRBD1 or TRBD2 (6 bases each). V lost 4 bases, J lost 5 bases, and 22 bases lay in between. Germline-derived CDR1 and CDR2 are SGHVS and FQNEAQ. The CDR3 consists of 17 residues. For the CDR3, the DNA is TGTGCCAGCAGCTGGAGGGGGTCCCGGGAGTTTATAGATACGCAGTATTTT. This translates into CASSWRGSREFIDTQYF. The variable domain in full, completed from reference TRBV7-8 and TRBJ2-3, reads GAGVSQSPRYKVAKRGQDVALRCDPISGHVSLFWYQQALGQGPEFLTYFQNEAQLDKSGLPSDRFFAERPEGSVSTLKIQRTQQEDSAVYLCASSWRGSREFIDTQYFGPGTRLTVL.

V and J are TRBV11-2 and TRBJ1-4; TRBD1 is a possible D gene (5 bases). Germline CDR1 SGHAT, CDR2 FQNNGV. This CDR3 is built from 17 residues. Trimming pared 6 bases from V and 7 bases from J, leaving 24 bases between. CDR3 DNA: TGTGCCAGCAGTCATCAATGGTCTGCGGGGGGGAGTGAAAAACTGTTTTTT. Translating it yields CASSHQWSAGGSEKLFF. The full variable domain, rest sourced from reference TRBV11-2 and TRBJ1-4, is EAGVAQSPRYKIIEKRQSVAFWCNPISGHATLYWYQQILGQGPKLLIQFQNNGVVDDSQLPKDRFSAERLKGVDSTLKIQPAKLEDSAVYLCASSHQWSAGGSEKLFFGSGTQLSVL.

The genes are TRBV11-2 and TRBJ2-1; 8 nucleotides match TRBD2. The CDR3 runs to 14 residues. J lost 9 bases, V lost 4 bases, and 8 bases had no gene match. Looked up from germline, CDR1 is SGHAT and CDR2 is FQNNGV. CDR3 sequence: CASSSPGGVGEQFF. CDR3 nucleotide sequence: TGTGCCAGCAGCTCCCCGGGGGGGGTGGGTGAGCAGTTCTTC.

The V call is TRBV4-2, the J call TRBJ1-6; D not certain. The CDR3 runs 18 residues. Germline CDR1 is LGHNA and CDR2 is YNFKEQ. Trimming left V 0 bases short and J 3 bases short, with 15 bases between. The CDR3 spells CASSQEPGGTVYNSPLHF. As DNA, the CDR3 is TGTGCCAGCAGCCAAGAGCCGGGTGGTACAGTCTATAATTCACCCCTCCACTTT.

J is TRBJ2-2 and V is TRBV6-2 or TRBV6-3, with 7 positions matching TRBD1. CDR1 is MNHEY and CDR2 is SVGEGT in the germline V gene. This CDR3 is 15 amino acids long. V was clipped by 8 bases and J by 3 bases; unmatched bases: 9. Here the CDR3 DNA reads TGTGCCAGCCGAGGTCTGGGACAGCACACCGGGGAGCTGTTTTTT. Translating it yields CASRGLGQHTGELFF.

This sequence joins TRBV19 and TRBJ2-1; the D is unclear. The CDR3 consists of 16 residues. Germline V gene data show CDR1 as LNHDA and CDR2 as SQIVND (reference sequence). V shed 3 bases and J shed 6 bases, with 18 bases lying between them. The CDR3 nucleotides read TGTGCCAGTAGTATGGGTCTTCAGATTTTGTTCAATGAGCAGTTCTTC. It codes for CASSMGLQILFNEQFF. The full variable domain, rest sourced from reference TRBV19 and TRBJ2-1, is DGGITQSPKYLFRKEGQNVTLSCEQNLNHDAMYWYRQDPGQGLRLIYYSQIVNDFQKGDIAEGYSVSREKKESFPLTVTSAQKNPTAFYLCASSMGLQILFNEQFFGPGTRLTVL.

This clonotype occurred a few times. The chain carries TRBV7-8 and TRBJ2-1; D ambiguous. The CDR3 has 14 residues. With 2 bases removed from V and 4 bases from J, the gap between germline ends came to 9 bases. In germline, CDR1 is SGHVS, CDR2 FQNEAQ. The CDR3 is CASSLFTEYNEQFF. CDR3 coding DNA: TGTGCCAGCAGCTTATTTACAGAGTACAATGAGCAGTTCTTC.

Comment on this clonotype: A read error may account for a junction end that differs from germline. CDR3 in amino acids: CGSSPGQGGGYTF. In DNA, the CDR3 is TGTGGCAGCTCACCCGGACAGGGGGGCGGCTACACCTTC. V usage is TRBV18 and J usage is TRBJ1-2; 10 bases are a match to TRBD1. There are 13 residues in the CDR3. CDR1 and CDR2 (germline): KGHSH, LQKENI.

This clonotype turned up a few times. The rearrangement links TRBV7-2 to TRBJ2-1, with TRBD2 matching over 9 bases. CDR3 length: 16 residues. V trimming: 5 bases; J trimming: 8 bases; junction bases outside the gene matches: 13. Germline-derived CDR1 and CDR2 are SGHTA and FQGNSA. The CDR3 bases are TGTGCCAGCAGCAACCCGAGGGGCGGGGGGGCTGATGAGCAGTTCTTC. Translating gives CASSNPRGGGADEQFF.

The chain couples TRBV19 to TRBJ1-3, with D perhaps TRBD1 (5 bases). The V gene's germline CDR1 is LNHDA and CDR2 SQIVND (reference sequence). The CDR3 consists of 16 residues. The V gene lost 7 bases and the J gene lost 0 bases, with 16 bases spanning the gap. CDR3 coding DNA: TGTGCCAGTACTCCGGGACGGATCAACTCTGGAAACACCATATATTTT. This codes for CASTPGRINSGNTIYF.